A single sample is the source of the 10 T cell receptor beta chains below, sequenced in a study of blood T cell repertoires in COVID-19. Assay: immunoSEQ multiplex PCR; the TCRdb copy retains only in-frame clones and omits some. Of about 300,000 clones listed, around 90% are singletons. What was sequenced was PBMCs or T cells enriched from blood (not recorded which). All receptors come from a woman in her 30s who had recovered from COVID-19.

The chain recombines TRBV9 with TRBJ2-5, with D maybe TRBD1 (6 bases). This CDR3 spans 17 amino acids. Germline CDR1 is SGDLS and CDR2 is YYNGEE. Deletions cut 0 bases from V and 5 bases from J, with 20 bases between. The CDR3 spells CASSVEVLQGSGETQYF. CDR3 bases: TGTGCCAGCAGCGTAGAAGTATTGCAGGGGTCCGGGGAGACCCAGTACTTC. The variable domain in full, completed from reference TRBV9 and TRBJ2-5, reads DSGVTQTPKHLITATGQRVTLRCSPRSGDLSVYWYQQSLDQGLQFLIQYYNGEERAKGNILERFSAQQFPDLHSELNLSSLELGDSALYFCASSVEVLQGSGETQYFGPGTRLLVL.

The V gene is TRBV6-5, the J gene TRBJ1-2, with 11 bases that match TRBD1. CDR1 is MNHEY, CDR2 SVGAGI, per germline. The CDR3 runs 15 residues. V shed 6 bases, J shed 7 bases, and the junction held 10 bases outside the gene matches. The CDR3 loop is CASRLGGTGGSGYTF. The DNA of the CDR3 is TGTGCCAGCAGGCTCGGCGGGACAGGGGGATCTGGCTACACCTTC.

Only a few counts were recorded for this clone. The chain combines TRBV19 with TRBJ1-5; D remains ambiguous. CDR1 and CDR2 from the germline V gene are LNHDA and SQIVND (reference sequence). V was pared by 7 bases and J by 0 bases, with 25 bases between. CDR3 length: 19 amino acids. The CDR3, as DNA: TGTGCCAGTACCTTTTACGGGGTGGGCAGACCCTATAGCAATCAGCCCCAGCATTTT. This encodes CASTFYGVGRPYSNQPQHF.

V gene TRBV11-2 combines with J gene TRBJ1-1, with 7 positions matching TRBD1. The CDR3 runs 16 residues. Germline CDR1 reads SGHAT; CDR2 reads FQNNGV. V shed 5 bases, J shed 1 base, and the junction held 10 bases outside the gene matches. The CDR3 bases are TGTGCCAGCAGCCCCTGGACAGGTCGCCGGAACACTGAAGCTTTCTTT. Translation gives CASSPWTGRRNTEAFF. Looking up the rest from reference TRBV11-2 and TRBJ1-1 gives the full variable domain: EAGVAQSPRYKIIEKRQSVAFWCNPISGHATLYWYQQILGQGPKLLIQFQNNGVVDDSQLPKDRFSAERLKGVDSTLKIQPAKLEDSAVYLCASSPWTGRRNTEAFFGQGTRLTVV.

The chain combines TRBV6-4 with TRBJ1-2; D is ambiguous. Looked up from germline, CDR1 is MRHNA and CDR2 is SNTAGT. The CDR3 totals 13 residues. V gave up 0 bases and J gave up 7 bases, with 9 bases separating them. CDR3 protein: CASSDSSGIGYTF. DNA of the CDR3: TGTGCCAGCAGTGACTCTTCGGGAATTGGCTACACCTTC.

This rearrangement joins TRBV3-1 (or the pseudogene TRBV3-2) to TRBJ1-1, with D perhaps TRBD1 (6 bases). The V gene's germline CDR1 is LGHDT and CDR2 YNNKEL (reference sequence). This CDR3 has 13 amino acids. V gave up 6 bases and J gave up 4 bases, with 12 bases separating them. The CDR3 nucleotides read TGTGCCAGCAGTCAACAGGGTCTCACTGAAGCTTTCTTT. This encodes CASSQQGLTEAFF.

The chain joins TRBV5-6 to TRBJ1-4; D is uncertain. V was cut by 4 bases and J by 7 bases, with 14 bases left in between. This CDR3 contains 14 residues. Germline V gene data show CDR1 as SGHDT and CDR2 as YYEEEE. The CDR3, as DNA: TGTGCCAGCAGCCCAAGAAGGGCGGGTGAAAAACTGTTTTTT. Its translation: CASSPRRAGEKLFF.

The gene calls are TRBV6-5 and TRBJ1-2; tentative D call: TRBD1 (6 bases). V was cut by 6 bases and J by 0 bases, with 14 bases left in between. Per germline, CDR1 MNHEY and CDR2 SVGAGI. The CDR3 contains 15 residues. In nucleotides, the CDR3 is TGTGCCAGCAGCCACAGGGCCAAAGCTAACTATGGCTACACCTTC. Translated: CASSHRAKANYGYTF.

This clone was detected only once. The chain links TRBV5-1 to TRBJ1-4; 8 bases match TRBD1. The CDR3 length is 15 residues. Trimming at V came to 2 bases and at J to 5 bases, leaving 5 bases not matched to a gene. Germline assignment: CDR1 SGHRS and CDR2 YFSETQ. The CDR3 bases are TGCGCCAGCAGCTTAGGGGACAGGAAAAATGAAAAACTGTTTTTT. It codes for CASSLGDRKNEKLFF.

The chain couples TRBV7-9 to TRBJ1-2; 7 nucleotides agree with TRBD1. This CDR3 comprises 14 residues. CDR1 SEHNR and CDR2 FQNEAQ come from the germline V gene (reference sequence). The trim removed 9 bases at V and 8 bases at J, leaving 15 bases unmatched. CDR3 region: CASTGGGGAGGYTF. DNA of the CDR3: TGTGCCAGTACCGGAGGAGGGGGCGCCGGGGGCTACACCTTC.